A selection of T cell receptor beta chains follows, all from one sample in a study of blood T cells in healthy people across ages. TCRdb re-derived calls from the 5' RACE reads in MiXCR, one entry per CDR3 protein. Of about 970,000 distinct CDR3 sequences in the sample, roughly 50% were seen once. Sequences were obtained from blood. These TCRs come from a woman aged 55-70 years in good health. The CDR3 runs from the conserved cysteine through the conserved F or W. The D gene is left open where the match is weak. Clone size is given for some rows only: seen once, a few or many times, or a class if the clone is expanded.

length,size,J,V,D,CDR3,DNA
12,NA,TRBJ2-7,TRBV4-1,NA,CASSQDLLEQYF,TGCGCCAGCAGCCAAGATCTCCTCGAGCAGTACTTC
14,few,TRBJ2-1,TRBV20-1,TRBD2,CSAPLAGVYNEQFF,TGCAGTGCCCCGCTAGCGGGAGTGTACAATGAGCAGTTCTTC
11,NA,TRBJ2-7,TRBV20-1,TRBD2,CSKRELYEQYF,TGCAGCAAGCGGGAGCTGTACGAGCAGTACTTC
17,few,TRBJ2-7,TRBV20-1,NA,CSASRTQSTVQSYEQYF,TGCAGTGCTAGTAGAACCCAGTCGACAGTGCAGTCCTACGAGCAGTACTTC
17,NA,TRBJ2-3,TRBV9,TRBD2,CASSDRLAGMGTDTQYF,TGTGCCAGCAGCGACCGACTAGCGGGAATGGGGACAGATACGCAGTATTTT
17,once,TRBJ2-7,TRBV21-1,NA,CASSKVTRGAYPYEQYF,TGTGCCAGCAGCAAAGTAACCAGGGGGGCCTACCCCTACGAGCAGTACTTC
15,few,TRBJ2-5,TRBV18,NA,CASSPRLSRSETQYF,TGTGCCAGCTCACCAAGATTGAGTCGCTCAGAGACCCAGTACTTC
14,many,TRBJ2-5,TRBV7-2,TRBD2,CASSLTSGSETQYF,TGTGCCAGCAGCTTAACTAGCGGGAGTGAGACCCAGTACTTC
16,NA,TRBJ2-7,TRBV12-3/TRBV12-4,TRBD1,CASSLMGTGDIYEQYF,TGTGCCAGCAGCCTCATGGGGACAGGAGATATATACGAGCAGTACTTC
12,NA,TRBJ2-1,TRBV20-1,TRBD1,CMGTGGGYEQFF,TGCATGGGGACAGGGGGCGGGTATGAGCAGTTCTTC
17,few,TRBJ1-6,TRBV27,TRBD1,CASSLPDRATYNSPLHF,TGTGCCAGCAGTTTACCGGACAGGGCAACCTATAATTCACCCCTCCACTTT
15,NA,TRBJ2-1,TRBV5-1,NA,CASSPEVRAYNEQFF,TGCGCCAGCAGCCCGGAGGTAAGGGCCTACAATGAGCAGTTCTTC
13,NA,TRBJ2-6,TRBV6-2/TRBV6-3,TRBD1,CASREPGQGYLTF,TGTGCCAGCAGGGAACCGGGACAGGGGTACCTGACTTTC
16,NA,TRBJ2-7,TRBV7-2,TRBD1,CASSLGGTGNSYEQYF,TGTGCCAGCAGCTTAGGGGGGACAGGGAATTCCTACGAGCAGTACTTC
17,few,TRBJ2-1,TRBV9,TRBD2,CASSVSAGEIIYNEQFF,TGTGCCAGCAGCGTATCAGCGGGAGAAATTATCTACAATGAGCAGTTCTTC
13,NA,TRBJ2-1,TRBV3-1,NA,CASSRGANNEQFF,TGTGCCAGCAGTCGGGGAGCCAACAATGAGCAGTTCTTC
14,NA,TRBJ2-5,TRBV10-3,NA,CAIGELLGQETQYF,TGTGCCATCGGTGAGTTGCTAGGCCAAGAGACCCAGTACTTC
13,few,TRBJ2-3,TRBV6-2/TRBV6-3,NA,CASRRLLADTQYF,TGTGCCAGCAGGAGACTACTAGCAGATACGCAGTATTTT
18,NA,TRBJ2-7,TRBV4-1,NA,CASSQDTSGHHSFYEQYF,TGCGCCAGCAGCCAAGATACGTCAGGCCACCATTCCTTCTACGAGCAGTACTTC
17,NA,TRBJ2-6,TRBV6-6,NA,CASIYTRRASGANVLTF,TGTGCCAGCATTTACACGAGGCGGGCCTCTGGGGCCAACGTCCTGACTTTC
17,NA,TRBJ2-3,TRBV24-1,TRBD2,CATSKPGTSGSTDTQYF,TGTGCCACCAGTAAACCGGGGACTAGCGGGAGCACAGATACGCAGTATTTT
15,NA,TRBJ1-2,TRBV10-3,TRBD1,CAIRDRGRGGYGYTF,TGTGCCATCCGGGACAGGGGTCGGGGTGGCTATGGCTACACCTTC
14,NA,TRBJ2-1,TRBV9,NA,CASSPRPSYNEQFF,TGTGCCAGCAGCCCCCGCCCGTCCTACAATGAGCAGTTCTTC
13,NA,TRBJ2-7,TRBV4-1,NA,CASIYPGGYEQYF,TGCGCCAGCATCTATCCAGGCGGGTACGAGCAGTACTTC
12,NA,TRBJ2-5,TRBV3-1,NA,CASSRSPETQYF,TGTGCCAGCAGCCGAAGTCCAGAGACCCAGTACTTC
16,NA,TRBJ1-4,TRBV11-2,NA,CASSPMGRAQNEKLFF,TGTGCCAGCAGCCCCATGGGGCGGGCCCAGAATGAAAAACTGTTTTTT
16,NA,TRBJ2-5,TRBV5-1,TRBD2,CASSLVGGDPQETQYF,TGCGCCAGCAGCTTGGTGGGGGGGGACCCCCAAGAGACCCAGTACTTC
18,NA,TRBJ1-4,TRBV29-1,TRBD1,CSVSNGTGARGTNEKLFF,TGCAGCGTTAGCAACGGGACAGGGGCCAGGGGAACTAATGAAAAACTGTTTTTT
13,NA,TRBJ2-7,TRBV12-5,NA,CAIPPRPSYEQYF,TGTGCTATTCCGCCCCGACCCTCCTACGAGCAGTACTTC
11,NA,TRBJ2-5,TRBV5-6,NA,CASSWMETQYF,TGTGCCAGCAGCTGGATGGAGACCCAGTACTTC
16,NA,TRBJ1-2,TRBV9,TRBD1,CASSVASQDRGQGYTF,TGTGCCAGCAGCGTAGCTTCTCAGGACAGGGGGCAAGGCTACACCTTC
14,NA,TRBJ2-4,TRBV10-2,NA,CASSPAGTKNIQYF,TGCGCCAGCAGTCCGGCTGGGACCAAAAACATTCAGTACTTC
17,NA,TRBJ2-5,TRBV15,NA,CATSRGRSTYNNERQYF,TGTGCCACCAGCAGAGGCAGGTCGACCTATAACAATGAGCGGCAGTACTTC
16,NA,TRBJ2-1,TRBV11-2,NA,CASSLIRENIYNEQFF,TGTGCCAGCAGCTTAATTCGGGAGAATATTTACAATGAGCAGTTCTTC
12,NA,TRBJ2-7,TRBV12-3/TRBV12-4,NA,CASSFSGNEQYF,TGTGCCAGCAGCTTTTCGGGGAACGAGCAGTACTTC
18,NA,TRBJ2-7,TRBV5-6,NA,CASSYPPASGGVSYEQYF,TGTGCCAGCAGCTACCCCCCGGCGTCGGGTGGAGTCTCCTACGAGCAGTACTTC
14,NA,TRBJ2-5,TRBV5-1,TRBD2,CASSSRTSRETQYF,TGCGCCAGCAGCTCCCGGACTAGCAGAGAGACCCAGTACTTC
11,once,TRBJ2-1,TRBV30,TRBD2,CAGSIRDYAFF,TGTGCCGGGAGTATCCGGGACTACGCGTTCTTC
14,NA,TRBJ2-7,TRBV7-2,TRBD1,CASSLTGALGEQYF,TGTGCCAGCAGCTTGACAGGGGCCCTCGGCGAGCAGTACTTC
13,NA,TRBJ2-3,TRBV27,NA,CASSLASIDTQYF,TGTGCCAGCAGTTTAGCTAGCATAGATACGCAGTATTTT
15,NA,TRBJ2-7,TRBV19,TRBD1,CASKFRDRGFYEQYF,TGTGCCAGTAAGTTCCGGGACAGGGGGTTCTACGAGCAGTACTTC
15,few,TRBJ2-1,TRBV12-5,TRBD1,CASGSGQGAYDEQFF,TGTGCTAGTGGTTCGGGACAGGGGGCTTATGATGAGCAGTTCTTC
12,NA,TRBJ2-1,TRBV3-1,NA,CASSHLGTEEFF,TGTGCCAGCAGCCACCTCGGAACTGAGGAGTTCTTC
15,NA,TRBJ1-4,TRBV6-2/TRBV6-3,NA,CASRRSGTNNEKLFF,TGTGCCAGCAGACGTTCCGGGACGAATAATGAAAAACTGTTTTTT
13,NA,TRBJ2-7,TRBV29-1,TRBD1,CSGEAARGYEQYF,TGCAGCGGTGAAGCGGCCAGGGGGTACGAGCAGTACTTC
15,NA,TRBJ2-7,TRBV10-3,NA,CAISEEPGRSYEQYF,TGTGCCATCAGTGAGGAGCCGGGTAGGTCCTACGAGCAGTACTTC
10,NA,TRBJ2-1,TRBV29-1,NA,CSANVDEQFF,TGCAGCGCCAACGTGGATGAGCAGTTCTTC
15,few,TRBJ1-2,TRBV3-1,TRBD1,CASSQSLDRGYGYTF,TGTGCCAGCAGCCAGTCGTTGGACAGGGGCTATGGCTACACCTTC
14,NA,TRBJ2-5,TRBV27,NA,CASSPIRSQETQYF,TGTGCCAGCAGCCCCATCAGATCCCAAGAGACCCAGTACTTC
16,NA,TRBJ1-4,TRBV15,NA,CATSRARGYEDEKLFF,TGTGCCACCAGCAGAGCGCGGGGGTACGAGGATGAAAAACTGTTTTTT
14,NA,TRBJ2-4,TRBV7-9,NA,CASSFPQAGNIQYF,TGTGCCAGCAGCTTCCCCCAAGCGGGAAACATTCAGTACTTC
14,few,TRBJ2-7,TRBV10-3,NA,CAISEGVNRYEQYF,TGTGCCATCAGTGAGGGGGTCAACCGCTACGAGCAGTACTTC
13,NA,TRBJ2-1,TRBV6-6,TRBD2,CASSTRSGPPGFF,TGTGCCAGCAGTACCCGTAGCGGGCCTCCCGGGTTCTTC